This T cell receptor beta chain was sequenced for a study of T cells in tuberculosis (dated by TCRdb to about 2018). About the investigation overall: In the study, CD1B tetramers and high-throughput TCR immunosequencing were combined to characterize T cells specific for the mycobacterial lipid antigen glucose monomycolate (GMM).

Thawed, overnight-rested PBMC were stained with GMM-loaded CD1B tetramer, a Live/Dead dye and anti-CD3, then sorted on a FACS Aria II. The CD1B tetramers were loaded with C32 glucose monomycolate that had been purified from Rhodococcus equi. Before cryopreservation, the PBMC later used for tetramer sorting had been depleted of CD14-expressing monocytes as part of a separate study. From each donor, roughly 93,000 tetramer-negative cells were sorted and analyzed together with the tetramer-positive cells. GMM-loaded CD1B tetramers were used to sort antigen-specific T cells from several healthy South African adults. TCR-alpha and TCR-beta chains were sequenced unpaired, so chain pairing information was not available. The immunoSEQ multiplex PCR assay was used to generate TCR libraries, with TCR-beta and/or TCR-alpha/delta assays applied to each sample. The amplified TCR libraries were sequenced on the Illumina high-throughput platform. The paper's data handling went like this. Clustering and dimensionality reduction were performed using pairwise TCRdist distances among GMM-specific receptors from ex vivo sorted or in vitro expanded T cells. Sequence motifs defined by gene usage and CDR3 content were tested for enrichment in tetramer-positive versus tetramer-negative populations. TCRdb retrieved this table from immuneACCESS and kept in-frame rearrangements only. Not all clones are present; in checked studies, unresolved V genes account for under half, and no reason is known for the remainder. V, J and clone size were drawn from that table, and D and trimming were deduced from the DNA. This sample has about 88,000 clones in its table, and approximately 91% of those were observed once. Together, the top ten hold approximately 2% of the sample.

On this clone: Per-base qualities were not stored, and no clone one base away is much larger.

Overall study outcomes, separate from this receptor: T cells that bind the CD1B-GMM tetramer with low affinity may have been missed by the stringent sort gate.

The receptor was isolated from an adult woman with latent tuberculosis. The sequenced sample consisted of CD1b-GMM tetramer-negative cells sorted from PBMCs. The cell subset or site label, read with the paper, signifies: T cells not binding CD1B-GMM tetramer, sorted from same donor.

The base sequence is TGTGCCAGCAGCTTTGGCGGAGCCGACGAGCAGTACTTC. This sequence encodes CASSFGGADEQYF. The chain couples TRBV11-3 to TRBJ2-7; the D gene identity is not certain. The junction shows trimming of 3 bases on V and 5 bases on J, plus 11 bases between the germline ends. The cysteine opens and the phenylalanine closes a CDR3 of 13 amino acids. The entry retains the CDR3 DNA only, 39 bases that are in frame from base 1. The germline V gene yields SGHNT for CDR1 and YENEEA for CDR2.